Following are 18 T cell receptor beta chains from one sample sequenced in a study of cytomegalovirus exposure and HLA in healthy donors. In the PCR, 60 Vbeta and 13 Jbeta primers were used. Repertoires were generated with immunoSEQ multiplex PCR, while TCRdb's copy carries only in-frame clones and drops some. The sample yields some 190,000 clones, approximately 80% seen once. The sample was PBMCs. These receptors all come from a woman aged 30 to 39 in good health and CMV-seropositive.

V and J are TRBV28 and TRBJ2-3; D is undetermined. Germline values: CDR1 MDHEN, CDR2 SYDVKM. With 6 bases removed from V and 2 bases from J, the gap between germline ends came to 12 bases. This CDR3 has 14 amino acids. CDR3 bases: TGTGCCAGCAGCCCTACAGATACCACAGATACGCAGTATTTT. Protein: CASSPTDTTDTQYF.

Concerning this clone itself: Other DNA sequences of this sample code for an identical CDR3. The V and J genes are TRBV2 and TRBJ2-7, with 7 bases that match TRBD1. Trimming removed 6 bases from V and 2 bases from J; junction bases left unmatched: 4. This CDR3 contains 13 residues. The germline CDR1 and CDR2 sequences are SNHLY and FYNNEI. This CDR3 reads CASSRDRTYEQYF. The CDR3 coding sequence is TGTGCCAGCAGCAGGGACAGAACCTACGAGCAGTACTTC.

This clone was counted a few times. The CDR3 sequence is CASSTRQGGGQETQYF. CDR3 DNA sequence: TGTGCCAGCTCAACACGCCAGGGCGGGGGCCAAGAGACCCAGTACTTC. The V gene is TRBV18, the J gene TRBJ2-5, with 7 positions matching TRBD2. J was trimmed by 1 base and V by 5 bases; bases with no gene match: 10. This CDR3 region has 16 residues. The V gene's germline CDR1 is KGHSH and CDR2 LQKENI. Full variable domain (rest looked up from reference TRBV18 and TRBJ2-5): NAGVMQNPRHLVRRRGQEARLRCSPMKGHSHVYWYRQLPEEGLKFMVYLQKENIIDESGMPKERFSAEFPKEGPSILRIQQVVRGDSAAYFCASSTRQGGGQETQYFGPGTRLLVL.

This clone was observed a single time. The V call is TRBV6-5, the J call TRBJ1-2; 10 bases align to TRBD1. The CDR3 covers 14 residues. V lost 5 bases and J lost 7; bases outside the gene matches: 7. CDR1 MNHEY and CDR2 SVGAGI come from the germline V gene. The CDR3 DNA reads as TGTGCCAGCAGTAGGGGACAGGGGACGGGTGGCTACACCTTC. This codes for CASSRGQGTGGYTF.

This clone was picked up a small number of times. The chain links TRBV5-1 to TRBJ2-6; D not certain. Per germline, CDR1 SGHRS and CDR2 YFSETQ. This CDR3 region has 19 residues. Trimming shortened V by 4 bases and J by 0 bases, and 20 bases separated the two germline ends. In DNA, the CDR3 is TGCGCCAGCAGCCCAATCCTGACATCATTCAGCTCTGGGGCCAACGTCCTGACTTTC. This encodes CASSPILTSFSSGANVLTF.

This clone appeared a single time. The chain couples TRBV6-1 to TRBJ1-2, with D possibly matching TRBD1 (6 bases). V gave up 8 bases and J gave up 8 bases, with 21 bases separating them. The CDR3 totals 14 residues. Germline CDR1 MNHNS, CDR2 SASEGT. CDR3 coding DNA: TGTGCCAGCGTAAAGGGGGGGATGTTCGGCGGCTACACCTTC. Its translation: CASVKGGMFGGYTF.

The gene calls are TRBV6-6 and TRBJ1-1; D possibly corresponds to TRBD1 (5 bases). Trimming shortened V by 0 bases and J by 7 bases, and 15 bases separated the two germline ends. Germline CDR1 reads MNHNY; CDR2 reads SVGAGI (reference sequence). The CDR3 contains 15 residues. The CDR3 reads CASSYSSRVGLEAFF. The DNA for the CDR3 is TGTGCCAGCAGTTACTCGTCCAGGGTGGGTCTTGAAGCTTTCTTT.

The V gene is TRBV5-1, the J gene TRBJ2-3; D gene uncertain. Germline assignment: CDR1 SGHRS and CDR2 YFSETQ. The V end was cut by 3 bases, the J end by 6 bases, with 11 bases between. The CDR3 covers 13 residues. CDR3 region: CASSSVKEDTQYF. In DNA form, the CDR3 reads TGCGCCAGCAGCTCGGTCAAGGAGGATACGCAGTATTTT.

About this clone itself: One end of the junction does not line up with germline, which may come from a read error. At the DNA level, this CDR3 is encoded by other sequences in the same sample as well. The V and J genes are TRBV6-5 and TRBJ1-1; 10 bases are shared with TRBD1. The CDR3 is 15 residues long. CDR1 and CDR2 from the germline V gene are MNHEY and SVGAGI. The CDR3 loop reads CASRRDRGRFTEAFF. For the CDR3, the DNA is TGTGCCAGCAGAAGGGACAGGGGACGATTCACTGAGGCTTTCTTT.

This chain connects TRBV7-9 to TRBJ2-2, with TRBD2 matching 11 bases. The CDR3 length is 16 residues. CDR1 is SEHNR and CDR2 is FQNEAQ in the germline V gene (reference sequence). With V trimmed by 5 bases and J by 3 bases, 5 bases remained unmatched. The CDR3 region is CASSDSGRAHTGELFF. DNA for the CDR3: TGTGCCAGCAGCGATAGCGGGAGGGCCCACACCGGGGAGCTGTTTTTT.

As concerns this clone: Germline is not matched at one junction end, which may reflect a read error. The rearrangement links TRBV11-3 to TRBJ2-5; the D is unclear. The CDR3 length is 14 residues. Per germline, CDR1 SGHNT and CDR2 YENEEA. The CDR3 protein is CATSLSSSGETQYF. CDR3 sequence (DNA): TGTGCCACCAGCTTATCCTCCTCCGGAGAGACCCAGTACTTC.

The V and J genes are TRBV6-1 and TRBJ1-3; the match to TRBD1 covers 11 bases. The CDR3 loop spans 14 amino acids. Germline V gives CDR1 MNHNS, CDR2 SASEGT. Germline trimming cut 5 bases from V and 8 bases from J; bases unmatched to any gene: 5. The CDR3 bases are TGTGCCAGCAGTTCGGGACAGGGGGAATACACCATATATTTT. Amino acid sequence: CASSSGQGEYTIYF.

This clone was recorded once. The chain joins TRBV5-1 to TRBJ2-1, with D perhaps TRBD2 (6 bases). The CDR3 sequence is 14 residues long. Germline values: CDR1 SGHRS, CDR2 YFSETQ. Trimming stripped 4 bases from V and 7 bases from J, with 15 bases between. The CDR3 here is CASSPRAGRNEQFF. Here the CDR3 DNA reads TGCGCCAGCAGCCCACGGGCAGGGAGGAATGAGCAGTTCTTC.

As to this clone: Other DNA sequences from this sample encode an identical CDR3 as well. The J gene is TRBJ1-5, the V gene TRBV6-1, with TRBD1 matching over 9 bases. The CDR3 runs 13 residues. After removal of 4 bases from V and 6 bases from J, the junction contained 1 base not matched to a gene. Germline-derived CDR1 and CDR2 are MNHNS and SASEGT. CDR3 loop: CASSGQGGQPQHF. DNA for the CDR3: TGTGCCAGCAGTGGACAGGGGGGTCAGCCCCAGCATTTT.

This clone came up a few times. The chain is built from TRBV18 and TRBJ1-1, with no clear D. V was shortened by 3 bases and J by 1 base, with 9 bases between the two germline ends. CDR1 and CDR2 from the germline V gene are KGHSH and LQKENI. The CDR3 covers 14 residues. This CDR3 reads CASSPSTGNTEAFF. The CDR3, as DNA: TGTGCCAGCTCACCTTCGACGGGGAACACTGAAGCTTTCTTT.

This sequence joins TRBV11-2 and TRBJ1-6, with TRBD1 matching over 8 bases. V trimming: 2 bases; J trimming: 6 bases; junction bases outside the gene matches: 12. Germline V lookup: CDR1 SGHAT, CDR2 FQNNGV. The CDR3 length is 18 residues. CDR3: CASSLQGARLIGNSPLHF. CDR3 coding DNA: TGTGCCAGCAGCTTACAGGGGGCGCGTCTGATCGGTAATTCACCCCTCCACTTT.

Only a few counts were recorded for this clone. The gene calls are TRBV2 and TRBJ2-2; D is uncertain. V was shortened by 4 bases and J by 7 bases, with 4 bases between the two germline ends. Germline CDR1 SNHLY, CDR2 FYNNEI. The CDR3 is 11 residues long. Written as DNA, the CDR3 is TGTGCCAGCAGTGGAGTCGGGGAGCTGTTTTTT. This encodes CASSGVGELFF.

The chain employs TRBV18 and TRBJ2-1; 16 nucleotides align to TRBD2. There are 18 residues in the CDR3. Trimming cost V 5 bases and J 3 bases; bases outside gene matches: 7. Per the germline V gene, CDR1 is KGHSH and CDR2 is LQKENI. The CDR3 reads CASSSGLAGGLRYNEQFF. The DNA for the CDR3 is TGTGCCAGCTCATCGGGACTAGCGGGGGGGCTACGCTACAATGAGCAGTTCTTC.